This T cell receptor beta chain comes out of a study of blood T cell repertoires in COVID-19. Study-level background: The study drew acute and convalescent COVID-19 samples from the United States, Italy and Spain. PBMCs, B-cell-depleted T cells, or T cells provided the cDNA or gDNA that made up the material.

The CDR3 is 14 amino acids. Germline lookup yields CDR1 LNHDA and CDR2 SQIVND (reference sequence). V was cut by 5 bases and J by 1 base, with 11 bases left in between. Sequenced by immunoSEQ multiplex PCR; TCRdb stores in-frame clones only, minus some. The sample carries some 290,000 clones, roughly 90% recorded once. Seattle-derived patients entered the study during active infection and were followed longitudinally. The sequence came from a woman in her 30s with COVID-19, enrolled during active disease. This chain joins TRBV19 and TRBJ1-1; a possible D gene is TRBD1 (5 bases). The sequencing input was peripheral blood. In DNA form, the CDR3 reads TGTGCCAGTAGTCCCTCAGGGTGGAACACTGAAGCTTTCTTT. As protein: CASSPSGWNTEAFF. The full variable domain, completed using reference TRBV19 and TRBJ1-1, is DGGITQSPKYLFRKEGQNVTLSCEQNLNHDAMYWYRQDPGQGLRLIYYSQIVNDFQKGDIAEGYSVSREKKESFPLTVTSAQKNPTAFYLCASSPSGWNTEAFFGQGTRLTVV.